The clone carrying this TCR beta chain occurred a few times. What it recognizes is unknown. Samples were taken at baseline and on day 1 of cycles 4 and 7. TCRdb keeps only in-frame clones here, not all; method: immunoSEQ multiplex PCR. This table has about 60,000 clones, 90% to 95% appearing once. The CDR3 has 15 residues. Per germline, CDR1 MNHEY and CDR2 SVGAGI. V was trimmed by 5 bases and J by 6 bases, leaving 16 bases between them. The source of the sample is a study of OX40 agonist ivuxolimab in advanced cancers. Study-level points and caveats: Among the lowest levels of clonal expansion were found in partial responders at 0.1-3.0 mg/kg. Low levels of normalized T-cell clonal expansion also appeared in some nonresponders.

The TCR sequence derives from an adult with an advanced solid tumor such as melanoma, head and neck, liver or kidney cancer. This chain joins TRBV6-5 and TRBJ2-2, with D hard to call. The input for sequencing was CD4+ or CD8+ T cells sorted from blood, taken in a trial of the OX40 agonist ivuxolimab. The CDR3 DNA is TGTGCCAGCAGTATCACGCGGTCTGGGGCCGGGGAGCTGTTTTTT. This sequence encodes CASSITRSGAGELFF.